A single count supports the clone carrying this T cell receptor (beta chain). Assay used: immunoSEQ multiplex PCR; TCRdb lists only in-frame clones, some missing. The data contain 100,000 to 150,000 clones, 90% of them seen just once; the ten biggest clones take up more than 2%. This record belongs to a study of control samples from healthy donors and cancer patients. V lost 0 bases to trimming and J lost 5 bases; unmatched junction nucleotides: 11. The CDR3 has 16 amino acids. Germline CDR1 and CDR2: GTSNPN and SVGIG (reference sequence). This chain links TRBV30 with TRBJ2-5; 8 nucleotides agree with TRBD1. Sequencing input: blood. The sequence derives from a man aged 18-30 years in good health. The CDR3: CAWSVLFPQGEETQYF. In DNA form, the CDR3 reads TGTGCCTGGAGTGTACTATTCCCACAGGGGGAGGAGACCCAGTACTTC.